The 14 T cell receptor beta chains listed next were all sequenced from one sample in a study of blood T cell repertoires in COVID-19. Libraries were prepared by immunoSEQ multiplex PCR; TCRdb keeps only in-frame clonotypes and omits some of them. The profile covers 300,000 or so clones, with about 92% appearing a single time and about 2.4% taken by the ten largest. Sequences were obtained from PBMCs or T cells enriched from blood (not recorded which). Receptor source: a man in his fifties or sixties who had recovered from COVID-19.

This sequence joins TRBV27 and TRBJ2-1; possibly TRBD2 for D (6 bases). This CDR3 spans 16 amino acids. Germline-derived CDR1 and CDR2 are MNHEY and SMNVEV (reference sequence). The germline V and J ends were trimmed by 6 bases and 0 bases, with 15 bases remaining between them. In DNA form, the CDR3 reads TGTGCCAGCAGCCCCAGTCGGGGGAGCTCCTACAATGAGCAGTTCTTC. This sequence encodes CASSPSRGSSYNEQFF.

This rearrangement joins TRBV7-3 to TRBJ2-1, with TRBD2 matching over 8 bases. Per germline, CDR1 SGHTA and CDR2 FQGTGA. V was pared by 2 bases and J by 6 bases, with 3 bases of the junction left unmatched. The CDR3 consists of 14 residues. This CDR3 reads CASSLGGTSNEQFF. The CDR3 DNA is TGTGCCAGCAGCTTAGGTGGGACTAGCAATGAGCAGTTCTTC.

The chain combines TRBV5-1 with TRBJ1-3; 9 bases are a match to TRBD1. The CDR3 is 15 amino acids. The junction had 6 bases not matched to a gene; V was cut back by 4 bases and J by 4 bases. The V gene's germline CDR1 is SGHRS and CDR2 YFSETQ. The CDR3 DNA reads TGCGCCAGCAGCGGGGGGACAGGGAGCGGAAACACCATATATTTT. Translation gives CASSGGTGSGNTIYF.

The chain has TRBV9 and TRBJ2-4; 7 nucleotides align to TRBD2. This CDR3 contains 17 residues. Germline-derived CDR1 and CDR2 are SGDLS and YYNGEE. V gave up 0 bases and J gave up 5 bases; unmatched junction bases: 11. CDR3 protein: CASSVGLAGSFENIQYF. As DNA, the CDR3 is TGTGCCAGCAGCGTAGGCTTAGCGGGCTCCTTCGAAAACATTCAGTACTTC.

This clone was detected once. CDR3 bases: TGTGCCAGCAGAATCCAGGGGCAATATGGCTACACCTTC. This sequence encodes CASRIQGQYGYTF. J is TRBJ1-2 and V is TRBV12-3 or TRBV12-4, with a possible D match to TRBD1 (6 bases). Trimming took 6 bases from V and 5 from J, leaving 13 bases between them. This CDR3 spans 13 amino acids.

The V call is TRBV11-3, the J call TRBJ2-2; TRBD2 agrees at 7 bases. CDR1 SGHNT and CDR2 YENEEA come from the germline V gene. There are 16 residues in the CDR3. Germline trimming cut 7 bases from V and 4 bases from J; bases unmatched to any gene: 12. CDR3 protein: CASTRPRREGTGELFF. The CDR3 region has the DNA TGTGCCAGCACCCGCCCTCGAAGGGAGGGCACCGGGGAGCTGTTTTTT.

V gene TRBV4-3 combines with J gene TRBJ1-1; D is perhaps TRBD1 (5 bases). CDR1 is LGHNA, CDR2 YSLEER, per germline. V was shortened by 0 bases and J by 1 base, with 18 bases between the two germline ends. The CDR3 sequence is 18 residues long. CDR3: CASSQDPRGTTGNTEAFF. The CDR3 DNA sequence: TGCGCCAGCAGCCAAGATCCACGGGGGACGACTGGGAACACTGAAGCTTTCTTT.

This clone has only one observation. This chain joins TRBV4-1 and TRBJ2-7; a possible D gene is TRBD1 (5 bases). Germline V gene sequence: CDR1 MGHRA, CDR2 YSYEKL. CDR3 length: 14 residues. The V gene lost 0 bases and the J gene lost 4 bases, with 10 bases spanning the gap. The CDR3 region has the DNA TGCGCCAGCAGCCAAGATACCAGGGCTTACGAGCAGTACTTC. It specifies CASSQDTRAYEQYF.

The chain combines TRBV4-1 with TRBJ1-1, with unresolved D. The CDR3 is 14 amino acids. CDR1 and CDR2 from the germline V gene are MGHRA and YSYEKL. V dropped 5 bases and J dropped 0 bases, with 10 bases sitting between them. In DNA, the CDR3 is TGCGCCAGCAGCACCCCCACTGTGAACACTGAAGCTTTCTTT. Translated, it gives CASSTPTVNTEAFF.

The rearrangement links TRBV28 to TRBJ1-2; D might be TRBD1 (5 bases). The CDR3 extends over 14 amino acids. Germline lookup yields CDR1 MDHEN and CDR2 SYDVKM. Trimming pared 8 bases from V and 7 bases from J, leaving 20 bases between. CDR3 coding DNA: TGTGCCAGCGGCACATCCGGGGCGGGGGGTGGCTACACCTTC. The encoded protein is CASGTSGAGGGYTF.

The gene calls are TRBV12-5 and TRBJ2-2; 9 positions match TRBD1. Germline-derived CDR1 and CDR2 are LGHNT and FRNRAP. V was pared by 0 bases and J by 6 bases, with 8 bases of the junction left unmatched. The CDR3 contains 17 residues. The CDR3 DNA is TGTGCTAGTGGTTTGGTACTGACAGGGGGTCCGCCCGGGGAGCTGTTTTTT. This sequence encodes CASGLVLTGGPPGELFF.

The rearrangement uses TRBV3-1 (or the pseudogene TRBV3-2) and TRBJ2-1, with D unclear. This CDR3 contains 15 residues. Trimming removed 0 bases from V and 8 bases from J, with 14 bases in between. Per germline, CDR1 LGHDT and CDR2 YNNKEL (reference sequence). The CDR3 region has the DNA TGTGCCAGCAGCCAAGATCCGGTTAGCAGATATGAGCAGTTCTTC. Translated: CASSQDPVSRYEQFF.

This chain links TRBV11-2 with TRBJ2-1, with 7 bases aligning to TRBD2. V shed 5 bases, J shed 5 bases, and the junction held 15 bases outside the gene matches. The length of the CDR3 is 17 residues. Germline CDR1 is SGHAT and CDR2 is FQNNGV. The CDR3 loop is CASSQRRYSGLDNEQFF. DNA for the CDR3: TGTGCCAGCAGCCAGAGACGTTATAGCGGGCTAGACAATGAGCAGTTCTTC.

This chain uses TRBV14 with TRBJ2-1; TRBD1 aligns across 9 bases. This CDR3 region has 18 residues. Per germline, CDR1 SGHDN and CDR2 FVKESK. J gave up 9 bases and V 3 bases, and 18 bases lay outside the gene matches. CDR3 DNA sequence: TGTGCCAGCAGCCAGCAGAGAGGGACAGGGAACGATGAGGGTGAGCAGTTCTTC. Translation: CASSQQRGTGNDEGEQFF.